This T cell receptor (beta chain) was captured in a study of T cells in Graves' hyperthyroidism and ophthalmopathy. Findings and caveats of the study: Expanded thyroid clonotypes (above 0.001) were mostly also found in blood. Ophthalmopathy was model-predicted a median about 6.9 months pre-onset.

Newly diagnosed hyperthyroidism patients aged 18 to 65 years had disease lasting under 2 months. This clonotype came up many times. Its target is unknown. From RNA transcripts, TCR beta CDR3 regions were amplified. Researchers ran a first-round RT-PCR on the TCR CDR3 using the HTBI primer set. From the multiplex PCR reads, TCRdb called clonotypes with MiXCR, one entry per CDR3 protein. The sample includes around 440,000 distinct CDR3 sequences, about 15% of them seen just once. This TCR was recovered from a woman aged 18-30 years with Graves' hyperthyroidism. Material: blood.

CDR3 DNA: TGCAGTGCGCCTACCCTAGCGGGAGTTAATGAGCAGTTCTTC. Translated: CSAPTLAGVNEQFF. The gene calls are TRBV20-1 and TRBJ2-1; TRBD2 aligns across 10 bases. CDR1 and CDR2 (germline): DFQATT, SNEGSKA (reference sequence). Trimming cost V 6 bases and J 7 bases; bases outside gene matches: 9. This CDR3 has 14 amino acids.